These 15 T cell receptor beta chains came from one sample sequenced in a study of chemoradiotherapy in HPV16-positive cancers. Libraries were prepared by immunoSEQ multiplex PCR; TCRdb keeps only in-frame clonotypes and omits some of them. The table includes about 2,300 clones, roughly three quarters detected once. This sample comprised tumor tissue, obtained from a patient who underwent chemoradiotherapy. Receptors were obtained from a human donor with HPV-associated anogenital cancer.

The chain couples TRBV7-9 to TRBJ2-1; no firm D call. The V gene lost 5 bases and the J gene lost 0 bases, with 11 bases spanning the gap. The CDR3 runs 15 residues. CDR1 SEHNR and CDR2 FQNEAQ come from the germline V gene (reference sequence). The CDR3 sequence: CASSASSTSYNEQFF. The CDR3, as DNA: TGTGCCAGCAGCGCCTCGAGTACCTCCTACAATGAGCAGTTCTTC. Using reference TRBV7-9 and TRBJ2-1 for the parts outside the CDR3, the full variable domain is DTGVSQNPRHKITKRGQNVTFRCDPISEHNRLYWYRQTLGQGPEFLTYFQNEAQLEKSRLLSDRFSAERPKGSFSTLEIQRTEQGDSAMYLCASSASSTSYNEQFFGPGTRLTVL.

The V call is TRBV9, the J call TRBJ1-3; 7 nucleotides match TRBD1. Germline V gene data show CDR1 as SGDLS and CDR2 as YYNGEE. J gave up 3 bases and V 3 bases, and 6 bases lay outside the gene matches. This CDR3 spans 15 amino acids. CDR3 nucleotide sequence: TGTGCCAGCAGCGCCAGGGGACAGCTTGGAAACACCATATATTTT. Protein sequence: CASSARGQLGNTIYF.

The CDR3 reads CATSSMREMNTEAFF. The CDR3, as DNA: TGTGCCACCAGCAGCATGAGGGAGATGAACACTGAAGCTTTCTTT. This rearrangement joins TRBV15 to TRBJ1-1; D ambiguous. In germline, CDR1 is LNHNV, CDR2 YYDKDF (reference sequence). This CDR3 has 15 residues. V was pared by 3 bases and J by 0 bases, with 11 bases between.

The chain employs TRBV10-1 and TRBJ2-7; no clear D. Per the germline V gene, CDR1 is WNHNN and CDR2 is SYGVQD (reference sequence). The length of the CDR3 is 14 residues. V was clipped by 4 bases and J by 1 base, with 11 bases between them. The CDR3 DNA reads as TGCGCCAGCAGTGCCCGACTGGATTCCTACGAGCAGTACTTC. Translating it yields CASSARLDSYEQYF.

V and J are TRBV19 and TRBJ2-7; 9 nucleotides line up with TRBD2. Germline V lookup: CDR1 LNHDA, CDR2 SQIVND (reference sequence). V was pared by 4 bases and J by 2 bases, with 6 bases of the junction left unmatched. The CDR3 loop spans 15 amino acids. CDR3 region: CASSNPGTSTYEQYF. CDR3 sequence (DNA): TGTGCCAGTAGTAATCCCGGGACTAGCACCTACGAGCAGTACTTC.

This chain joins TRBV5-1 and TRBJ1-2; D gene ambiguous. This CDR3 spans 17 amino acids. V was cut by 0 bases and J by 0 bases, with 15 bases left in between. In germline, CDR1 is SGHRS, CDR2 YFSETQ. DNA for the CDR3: TGCGCCAGCAGCTTGGGCCCATCGTCAGCTGCTAACTATGGCTACACCTTC. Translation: CASSLGPSSAANYGYTF.

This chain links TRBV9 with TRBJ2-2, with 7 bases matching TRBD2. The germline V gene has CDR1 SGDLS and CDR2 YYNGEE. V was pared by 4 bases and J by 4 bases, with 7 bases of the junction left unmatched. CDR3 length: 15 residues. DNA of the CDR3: TGTGCCAGCAGCCAACGGGACTACTCCACCGGGGAGCTGTTTTTT. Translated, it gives CASSQRDYSTGELFF.

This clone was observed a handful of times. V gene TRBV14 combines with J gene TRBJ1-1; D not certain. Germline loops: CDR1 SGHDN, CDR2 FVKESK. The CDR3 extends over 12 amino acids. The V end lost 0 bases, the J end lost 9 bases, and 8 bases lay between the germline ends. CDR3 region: CASSQDVGQAFF. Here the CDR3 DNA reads TGTGCCAGCAGCCAAGATGTAGGACAAGCTTTCTTT.

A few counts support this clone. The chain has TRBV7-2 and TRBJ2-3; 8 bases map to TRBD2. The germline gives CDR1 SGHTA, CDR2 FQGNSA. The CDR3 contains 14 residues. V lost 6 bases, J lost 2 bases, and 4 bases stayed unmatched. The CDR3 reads CASSRAGATDTQYF. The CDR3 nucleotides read TGTGCCAGCAGTAGAGCGGGAGCCACAGATACGCAGTATTTT.

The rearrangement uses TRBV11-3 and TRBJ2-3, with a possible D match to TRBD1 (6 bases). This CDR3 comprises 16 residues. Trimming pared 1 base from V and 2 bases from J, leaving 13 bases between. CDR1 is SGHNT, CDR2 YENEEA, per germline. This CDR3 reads CASSLVSGAPTDTQYF. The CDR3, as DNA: TGTGCCAGCAGCTTAGTCTCAGGGGCGCCCACAGATACGCAGTATTTT.

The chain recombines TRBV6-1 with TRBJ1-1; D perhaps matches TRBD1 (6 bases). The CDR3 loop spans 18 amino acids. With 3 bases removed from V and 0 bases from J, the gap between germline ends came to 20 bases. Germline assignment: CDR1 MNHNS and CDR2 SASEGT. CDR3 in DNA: TGTGCCAGCAGTGACATGGTATTCAACAGGGCGATGAACACTGAAGCTTTCTTT. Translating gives CASSDMVFNRAMNTEAFF.

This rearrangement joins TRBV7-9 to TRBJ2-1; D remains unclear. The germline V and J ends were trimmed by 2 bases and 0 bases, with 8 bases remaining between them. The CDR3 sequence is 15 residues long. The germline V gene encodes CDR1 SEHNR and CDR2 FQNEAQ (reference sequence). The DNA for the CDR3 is TGTGCCAGCAGCTTATCCCCGAACTCCTACAATGAGCAGTTCTTC. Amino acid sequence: CASSLSPNSYNEQFF.

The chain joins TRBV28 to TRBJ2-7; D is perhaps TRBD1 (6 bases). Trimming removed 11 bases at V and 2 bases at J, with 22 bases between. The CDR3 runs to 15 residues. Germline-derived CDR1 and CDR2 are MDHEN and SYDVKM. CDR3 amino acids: CASLDRFESTYEQYF. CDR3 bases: TGTGCCTCCTTAGACAGGTTCGAGAGTACCTACGAGCAGTACTTC.

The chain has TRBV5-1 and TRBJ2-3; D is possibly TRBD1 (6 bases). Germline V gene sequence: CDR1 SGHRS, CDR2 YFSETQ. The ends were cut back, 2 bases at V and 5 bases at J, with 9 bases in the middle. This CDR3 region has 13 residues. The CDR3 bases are TGCGCCAGCAGCTTTTGGGGGCGAGATACGCAGTATTTT. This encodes CASSFWGRDTQYF.

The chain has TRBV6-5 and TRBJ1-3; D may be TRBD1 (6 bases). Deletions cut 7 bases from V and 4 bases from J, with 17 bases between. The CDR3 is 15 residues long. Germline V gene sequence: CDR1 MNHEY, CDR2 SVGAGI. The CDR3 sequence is CASKSRGRKGNTIYF. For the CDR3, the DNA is TGTGCCAGCAAGTCACGGGGGCGTAAGGGAAACACCATATATTTT.